This passage covers 15 T cell receptor beta chains from one sample sequenced in a study of cytomegalovirus exposure and HLA in healthy donors. The PCR was carried out with 60 Vbeta primers and 13 Jbeta primers. Produced via immunoSEQ multiplex PCR; TCRdb's table is partial and in-frame only. This table holds about 88,000 clones. Sample: PBMCs. These TCRs come from a girl under 18 in good health and CMV-seropositive.

DNA for the CDR3: TGTGCCAGCAGCTTAGATAATTCCGGGGGGACAGATACGCAGTATTTT. Its protein is CASSLDNSGGTDTQYF. The chain links TRBV7-6 to TRBJ2-3; TRBD2 matches at 7 bases. The CDR3 covers 16 residues. Unmatched junction bases numbered 7, after V lost 1 base and J lost 3 bases. The germline CDR1 and CDR2 sequences are SGHVS and FNYEAQ.

V is TRBV4-1 and J is TRBJ1-4, with TRBD1 matching 7 bases. The trim removed 2 bases at V and 3 bases at J, leaving 3 bases unmatched. CDR3 size: 15 residues. Germline CDR1 MGHRA, CDR2 YSYEKL. The CDR3 region is CASSQQTGSNEKLFF. For the CDR3, the DNA is TGCGCCAGCAGCCAACAGACAGGGTCTAATGAAAAACTGTTTTTT.

The chain links TRBV9 to TRBJ2-3; tentative D call: TRBD1 (5 bases). Trimming shortened V by 3 bases and J by 3 bases, and 5 bases separated the two germline ends. CDR1 and CDR2 (germline): SGDLS, YYNGEE. The CDR3 consists of 12 residues. CDR3 in amino acids: CASSEGTDTQYF. Written as DNA, the CDR3 is TGTGCCAGCAGCGAGGGGACAGATACGCAGTATTTT.

The genes are TRBV28 and TRBJ1-2; 7 positions match TRBD1. V lost 6 bases, J lost 4 bases, and 5 bases stayed unmatched. The CDR3 sequence is 13 residues long. CDR1 is MDHEN, CDR2 SYDVKM, per germline. The DNA for the CDR3 is TGTGCCAGCAGCACCGGACAGGCCTATGGCTACACCTTC. Translation: CASSTGQAYGYTF.

The gene calls are TRBV6-5 and TRBJ1-1, with D tentatively TRBD1 (6 bases). The CDR3 is made up of 14 amino acids. V was pared by 6 bases and J by 5 bases, with 16 bases between. The germline gives CDR1 MNHEY, CDR2 SVGAGI. CDR3: CASSHRDLGTEAFF. CDR3 in DNA: TGTGCCAGCAGCCACAGGGATTTGGGGACTGAAGCTTTCTTT.

The rearrangement links TRBV18 to TRBJ1-3, with no clear D. The germline CDR1 and CDR2 sequences are KGHSH and LQKENI. This CDR3 comprises 16 residues. V lost 6 bases to trimming and J lost 7 bases, with 22 bases between them. DNA of the CDR3: TGTGCCAGCTCGGCGGAGGCCCTGAGAGACTGGAACACCATATATTTT. Translating gives CASSAEALRDWNTIYF.

The chain joins TRBV6-6 to TRBJ2-2; D gene uncertain. From germline, CDR1 is MNHNY and CDR2 SVGAGI (reference sequence). The CDR3 has 13 residues. V was cut by 6 bases and J by 0 bases, with 5 bases left in between. CDR3 sequence (DNA): TGTGCCAGCAGACAGTCGAACACCGGGGAGCTGTTTTTT. Translated: CASRQSNTGELFF.

J is TRBJ1-1 and V is TRBV6-6; D might be TRBD1 (6 bases). The germline V gene encodes CDR1 MNHNY and CDR2 SVGAGI (reference sequence). The CDR3 is 14 amino acids. V dropped 11 bases and J dropped 7 bases, with 23 bases sitting between them. This chain's CDR3 is CAGLDTGSACEAFF. As DNA, the CDR3 is TGTGCCGGCCTCGATACAGGGTCGGCATGTGAAGCTTTCTTT.

This chain uses TRBV4-3 with TRBJ2-2; TRBD1 matches at 9 bases. J lost 8 bases, V lost 4 bases, and 8 bases had no gene match. The CDR3 is made up of 15 amino acids. From germline, CDR1 is LGHNA and CDR2 YSLEER. The CDR3 nucleotides read TGCGCCAGCAGCCGCGACAGGGGGGGTTCGGGGGAGCTGTTTTTT. This codes for CASSRDRGGSGELFF.

This chain links TRBV5-1 with TRBJ2-1; the D gene is possibly TRBD1 (6 bases). Deletions cut 1 base from V and 0 bases from J, with 14 bases between. The germline V gene has CDR1 SGHRS and CDR2 YFSETQ. The CDR3 consists of 17 residues. The CDR3 DNA reads TGCGCCAGCAGCTTGCGACCTACAGGGAGCTCCTACAATGAGCAGTTCTTC. Translation gives CASSLRPTGSSYNEQFF. The variable domain in full, completed from reference TRBV5-1 and TRBJ2-1, reads KAGVTQTPRYLIKTRGQQVTLSCSPISGHRSVSWYQQTPGQGLQFLFEYFSETQRNKGNFPGRFSGRQFSNSRSEMNVSTLELGDSALYLCASSLRPTGSSYNEQFFGPGTRLTVL.

This rearrangement joins TRBV6-6 to TRBJ1-6; TRBD1 matches 9 bases. This CDR3 is built from 14 residues. Unmatched junction bases numbered 8, after V lost 7 bases and J lost 10 bases. Germline loops: CDR1 MNHNY, CDR2 SVGAGI (reference sequence). The CDR3 spells CASNLDRGGSPLHF. The CDR3, as DNA: TGTGCCAGCAACCTGGACAGGGGTGGATCACCCCTCCACTTT.

The chain has TRBV4-1 and TRBJ2-5; 8 bases line up with TRBD2. The CDR3 has 16 amino acids. Germline-derived CDR1 and CDR2 are MGHRA and YSYEKL. Unmatched junction bases numbered 11, after V lost 3 bases and J lost 5 bases. Here the CDR3 DNA reads TGCGCCAGCAGCCAGCCCCGGGGGGGCTTTAGGGAGACCCAGTACTTC. It specifies CASSQPRGGFRETQYF.

This chain connects TRBV4-3 to TRBJ1-1; D not certain. The germline CDR1 and CDR2 sequences are LGHNA and YSLEER. Trimming shortened V by 0 bases and J by 0 bases, and 2 bases separated the two germline ends. The CDR3 sequence is 13 residues long. CDR3 sequence: CASSQDMNTEAFF. The CDR3 region has the DNA TGCGCCAGCAGCCAAGATATGAACACTGAAGCTTTCTTT.

This chain links TRBV19 with TRBJ2-1, with 15 bases fitting TRBD2. From germline, CDR1 is LNHDA and CDR2 SQIVND (reference sequence). V lost 5 bases, J lost 4 bases, and 9 bases stayed unmatched. This CDR3 contains 18 residues. The CDR3 protein is CASSSRTSGGVPYNEQFF. CDR3 nucleotide sequence: TGTGCCAGTAGTTCCCGGACTAGCGGGGGGGTCCCATACAATGAGCAGTTCTTC.

The chain links TRBV25-1 to TRBJ2-7, with 7 bases that match TRBD1. CDR1 is MGHDK and CDR2 is SYGVNS in the germline V gene. Trimming at V came to 1 base and at J to 3 bases, leaving 3 bases not matched to a gene. The CDR3 covers 14 residues. The CDR3 here is CASSESQGDYEQYF. The CDR3, as DNA: TGTGCCAGCAGTGAATCTCAGGGGGACTACGAGCAGTACTTC.